The source of this T cell receptor (beta chain) is a study of blood T cell repertoires in COVID-19. Losses at the gene ends were 3 bases for V and 8 bases for J; bases not matched to a gene: 4. Germline V gene lookup returns CDR1 SGDLS and CDR2 YYNGEE. The CDR3 runs to 14 residues. Some clones are missing from TCRdb's copy, which holds only in-frame ones; the method was immunoSEQ multiplex PCR. The data hold some 210,000 clones, with around 83% observed a single time. This clonotype originated in a man aged 50 to 60 with active or convalescent COVID-19. The chain combines TRBV9 with TRBJ1-4; 10 bases are a match to TRBD1. The sample taken for sequencing was peripheral blood. The CDR3 loop is CASSDPGQGEKLFF. CDR3 DNA sequence: TGTGCCAGCAGCGACCCGGGACAGGGGGAAAAACTGTTTTTT.